A single sample gave rise to the 9 T cell receptor beta chains below, sequenced in a study of molecular identifiers for immune sequencing clone quantification. Using its own MiXCR run on the PCR reads, TCRdb lists one record per CDR3 protein. Among over 300,000 distinct CDR3 sequences listed, under 25% were seen once. The sample comprised naive CD8+ T cells from blood, with Jurkat cell RNA spiked in. Described subset: FACS-sorted CD8+CD4-CCR7+CD45RA+ naive T cells. These receptor sequences come from a human donor in good health. Some libraries in this study had Jurkat cell RNA spiked in.

As regards this clonotype: Just one base apart from a much larger clone, this may be a read error. CDR3 sequence: CASSADQGAYEKLFF. CDR3 sequence (DNA): TGTGCCAGCAGCGCAGATCAGGGGGCCTACGAAAAACTGTTTTTT. The J gene is TRBJ1-4, the V gene TRBV9; 8 nucleotides align to TRBD1. This CDR3 has 15 amino acids. The germline CDR1 and CDR2 sequences are SGDLS and YYNGEE. The J segment lost 8 bases and the V segment lost 3 bases, leaving 9 bases of the junction unmatched.

Only a few counts were recorded for this clonotype. CDR3 residues: CASSQRAGTITDTQYF. DNA for the CDR3: TGTGCCAGCAGCCAGCGCGCCGGGACTATCACAGATACGCAGTATTTT. The genes are TRBV14 and TRBJ2-3; TRBD2 agrees at 7 bases. This CDR3 is 16 amino acids long. V lost 3 bases and J lost 2; bases outside the gene matches: 8. Germline CDR1 and CDR2: SGHDN and FVKESK.

This clonotype has more than one count but fewer than ten. The chain employs TRBV11-2 and TRBJ2-5, with 7 nucleotides matching TRBD1. CDR3 size: 15 residues. Germline CDR1 and CDR2: SGHAT and FQNNGV. V gave up 4 bases and J gave up 7 bases; unmatched junction bases: 12. The CDR3 bases are TGTGCCAGCAGCTCACCGCCCACAGGGGCAGGGACCCAGTACTTC. Its translation is CASSSPPTGAGTQYF.

The table lists this clonotype with a few counts. The chain links TRBV20-1 to TRBJ1-4, with D hard to call. With 5 bases removed from V and 4 bases from J, the gap between germline ends came to 17 bases. Germline V gene data show CDR1 as DFQATT and CDR2 as SNEGSKA (reference sequence). The CDR3 totals 15 residues. CDR3 sequence (DNA): TGCAGTGCTGCCCTCCCCGGGCCATTTAATGAAAAACTGTTTTTT. It specifies CSAALPGPFNEKLFF.

This clonotype occurred many times. J is TRBJ2-7 and V is TRBV30, with 7 bases identical to TRBD1. The CDR3 totals 13 residues. Germline V gene sequence: CDR1 GTSNPN, CDR2 SVGIG (reference sequence). Trimming cost V 2 bases and J 2 bases; bases outside gene matches: 3. The CDR3 reads CAWSWQGAYEQYF. The CDR3 coding sequence is TGTGCCTGGAGTTGGCAGGGGGCCTACGAGCAGTACTTC.

The chain has TRBV4-3 and TRBJ1-4; 7 positions match TRBD1. J was trimmed by 7 bases and V by 3 bases; bases with no gene match: 11. The CDR3 extends over 16 amino acids. Germline lookup yields CDR1 LGHNA and CDR2 YSLEER. This CDR3 is CASSQATPTGTEKLFF. The CDR3 DNA reads as TGCGCCAGCAGCCAGGCTACACCGACAGGGACTGAAAAACTGTTTTTT.

This clonotype was detected ten times or more. The gene calls are TRBV5-1 and TRBJ2-7, with a weak D call TRBD2 (5 bases). This CDR3 region has 15 residues. CDR1 is SGHRS, CDR2 YFSETQ, per germline. Trimming took 2 bases from V and 0 from J, leaving 12 bases between them. CDR3 sequence: CASSFGVRSSYEQYF. The DNA for the CDR3 is TGCGCCAGCAGCTTCGGGGTCCGAAGCTCCTACGAGCAGTACTTC.

This clonotype was counted between two and nine times. The genes are TRBV6-5 and TRBJ2-6; D remains ambiguous. Germline assignment: CDR1 MNHEY and CDR2 SVGAGI. This CDR3 region has 15 residues. V lost 6 bases and J 3 bases, leaving 12 bases between the germline ends. CDR3 DNA sequence: TGTGCCAGCAGCTCACGCGACTTTGGGGCCAACGTCCTGACTTTC. Translating it yields CASSSRDFGANVLTF.

The table lists this clonotype with many counts. CDR3 in amino acids: CASSLELAGSYNEQFF. For the CDR3, the DNA is TGCGCCAGCAGCTTGGAACTAGCGGGTTCCTACAATGAGCAGTTCTTC. The genes are TRBV5-1 and TRBJ2-1; 9 positions agree with TRBD2. V lost 0 bases, J lost 1 base, and 2 bases stayed unmatched. CDR3 size: 16 residues. The germline V gene encodes CDR1 SGHRS and CDR2 YFSETQ.